These 27 T cell receptor beta chains share one sample of origin, sequenced in a study of CD8 T cells in ankylosing spondylitis. Their antigen targets remain unknown. Notes on the study in general: Characteristic of ankylosing spondylitis blood, it appeared, was a TCR beta motif comprising roughly 8 highly homologous variants.

A single record per CDR3 protein comes from TCRdb applying MiXCR to the 5' RACE reads. Found here are 750,000 to 850,000 distinct CDR3 sequences, over 9.5% of them singletons; the top ten hold 0.51%. Sequencing was done on a sample of blood, either unsorted or a sorted T cell fraction (not recorded which). These receptors were taken from a male donor with ankylosing spondylitis.

The rearrangement joins TRBV6-5 to TRBJ1-1; TRBD1 aligns across 9 bases. Germline V gene data show CDR1 as MNHEY and CDR2 as SVGAGI. The CDR3 extends over 12 amino acids. Unmatched junction bases numbered 7, after V lost 4 bases and J lost 13 bases. CDR3 in amino acids: CASSSRTGEVFF. CDR3 sequence (DNA): TGTGCCAGCAGTTCCCGGACAGGGGAGGTTTTCTTT.

This clonotype occurred many times. The rearrangement joins TRBV12-3 or TRBV12-4 to TRBJ2-4, with 10 bases aligning to TRBD1. The CDR3 extends over 16 amino acids. The ends lost 2 bases at V and 7 bases at J; junction bases unmatched: 8. This CDR3 is CASSLIVGTGVNIQYF. In DNA, the CDR3 is TGTGCCAGCAGTTTAATAGTAGGGACAGGGGTGAACATTCAGTACTTC.

The CDR3: CASSILTRPYEQYF. For the CDR3, the DNA is TGTGCCAGCAGCATCCTTACCCGCCCCTACGAGCAGTACTTC. The V and J genes are TRBV5-6 and TRBJ2-7, with no clear D. Germline V gene data show CDR1 as SGHDT and CDR2 as YYEEEE. The CDR3 covers 14 residues. The ends were cut back, 4 bases at V and 2 bases at J, with 13 bases in the middle.

In its sample, this clonotype was seen a few times. The V call is TRBV11-1, the J call TRBJ2-7, with 12 positions matching TRBD2. J gave up 1 base and V 6 bases, and 13 bases lay outside the gene matches. Germline V lookup: CDR1 SGHAT, CDR2 FQDESV (reference sequence). This CDR3 is 18 amino acids long. This chain's CDR3 is CASRPSSGRARGSYEQYF. The CDR3 DNA reads as TGTGCCAGCAGACCCTCTAGCGGGAGGGCCCGAGGATCCTACGAGCAGTACTTC.

The table lists this clonotype with many counts. The chain has TRBV29-1 and TRBJ2-5; D is ambiguous. CDR1 and CDR2 from the germline V gene are SQVTM and ANQGSEA. The CDR3 is 12 residues long. Trimming took 1 base from V and 3 from J, leaving 6 bases between them. DNA for the CDR3: TGCAGCGTTGAAGGGCCCGAAGAGACCCAGTACTTC. Protein: CSVEGPEETQYF.

This clonotype was seen only a few times. CDR3 residues: CASSPIGLLGYEQYF. The CDR3 DNA sequence: TGCGCCAGCAGCCCCATAGGACTCTTGGGGTACGAGCAGTACTTC. J is TRBJ2-7 and V is TRBV5-1; possibly TRBD2 for D (5 bases). The length of the CDR3 is 15 residues. Germline V gene data show CDR1 as SGHRS and CDR2 as YFSETQ. Trimming stripped 4 bases from V and 4 bases from J, with 18 bases between. Full variable domain (missing parts from reference TRBV5-1 and TRBJ2-7): KAGVTQTPRYLIKTRGQQVTLSCSPISGHRSVSWYQQTPGQGLQFLFEYFSETQRNKGNFPGRFSGRQFSNSRSEMNVSTLELGDSALYLCASSPIGLLGYEQYFGPGTRLTVT.

There are a few counts of this clonotype. The chain employs TRBV20-1 and TRBJ1-5, with 9 bases that match TRBD1. This CDR3 is built from 15 residues. From germline, CDR1 is DFQATT and CDR2 SNEGSKA (reference sequence). J lost 3 bases, V lost 3 bases, and 6 bases had no gene match. The CDR3 DNA follows: TGCAGTGCTAGGGTACAGGGGGCGCCCAATCAGCCCCAGCATTTT. Amino acid sequence: CSARVQGAPNQPQHF.

This clonotype has a handful of counts. This chain connects TRBV20-1 to TRBJ1-5; no clear D gene. The V and J ends lost 3 bases and 7 bases respectively, with 7 bases between them. Germline assignment: CDR1 DFQATT and CDR2 SNEGSKA (reference sequence). The CDR3 runs to 11 residues. The CDR3 DNA reads TGCAGTGCTAGGAGGGAACAGCCCCAGCATTTT. It specifies CSARREQPQHF.

This clonotype was picked up a small number of times. The chain combines TRBV6-1 with TRBJ1-5; D may be TRBD1 (6 bases). The germline V and J ends were trimmed by 5 bases and 10 bases, with 21 bases remaining between them. Germline loops: CDR1 MNHNS, CDR2 SASEGT. This CDR3 is 15 amino acids long. Here the CDR3 DNA reads TGTGCCAGCAGTCCAAACTGGGGGGGCAACGGTCCCCAGCATTTT. It specifies CASSPNWGGNGPQHF.

The sample holds one count of this clonotype. The CDR3 region is CASNRGPGVFADTQYF. The CDR3 region has the DNA TGTGCCAGCAACCGAGGGCCCGGAGTATTTGCAGATACGCAGTATTTT. J is TRBJ2-3 and V is TRBV7-9; perhaps TRBD2 as D (5 bases). V gave up 7 bases and J gave up 4 bases, with 21 bases separating them. Germline lookup yields CDR1 SEHNR and CDR2 FQNEAQ (reference sequence). This CDR3 region has 16 residues. The full variable domain, with the rest looked up from reference TRBV7-9 and TRBJ2-3, is DTGVSQNPRHKITKRGQNVTFRCDPISEHNRLYWYRQTLGQGPEFLTYFQNEAQLEKSRLLSDRFSAERPKGSFSTLEIQRTEQGDSAMYLCASNRGPGVFADTQYFGPGTRLTVL.

The V and J genes are TRBV20-1 and TRBJ2-7; weak D call: TRBD1 (6 bases). The germline V gene encodes CDR1 DFQATT and CDR2 SNEGSKA (reference sequence). V lost 2 bases, J lost 0 bases, and 14 bases lay in between. CDR3 size: 15 residues. CDR3 region: CSARTDRTLSYEQYF. The CDR3 coding sequence is TGCAGTGCTAGAACCGACAGGACTCTCTCCTACGAGCAGTACTTC.

The chain joins TRBV20-1 to TRBJ2-4; 9 bases match TRBD2. CDR3 length equals 18 residues. Germline V CDR1 and CDR2: DFQATT, SNEGSKA (reference sequence). The CDR3 here is CSPLDELAGVFDKNIQYF. The DNA for the CDR3 is TGCAGCCCCCTAGACGAGTTAGCGGGAGTCTTCGACAAAAACATTCAGTACTTC.

The chain uses TRBV5-1 and TRBJ1-1, with D unresolved. The V gene's germline CDR1 is SGHRS and CDR2 YFSETQ. This CDR3 contains 14 residues. V dropped 2 bases and J dropped 7 bases, with 15 bases sitting between them. The CDR3 is CASSFGAETLEAFF. In nucleotides, the CDR3 is TGCGCCAGCAGCTTTGGAGCGGAAACCCTTGAAGCTTTCTTT.

The chain has TRBV7-3 and TRBJ2-1; perhaps TRBD2 as D (6 bases). The CDR3 is made up of 14 amino acids. V lost 5 bases, J lost 5 bases, and 13 bases lay in between. Per the germline V gene, CDR1 is SGHTA and CDR2 is FQGTGA. CDR3 protein: CASSGMGGNNEQFF. The CDR3 region has the DNA TGTGCCAGCAGCGGGATGGGAGGTAACAATGAGCAGTTCTTC.

V is TRBV4-1 and J is TRBJ2-1; 7 nucleotides match TRBD1. The germline gives CDR1 MGHRA, CDR2 YSYEKL. Unmatched junction bases numbered 6, after V lost 2 bases and J lost 8 bases. CDR3 length: 14 residues. CDR3 region: CASSQPGQRDEQFF. The CDR3 DNA sequence: TGCGCCAGCAGCCAACCGGGACAGAGGGATGAGCAGTTCTTC.

This clonotype was counted between two and nine times. The J gene is TRBJ1-1, the V gene TRBV6-1; D ambiguous. V gave up 6 bases and J gave up 6 bases, with 17 bases separating them. The CDR3 totals 14 residues. Germline loops: CDR1 MNHNS, CDR2 SASEGT. The CDR3 DNA follows: TGTGCCAGCAGCCCCGGGTCCTACAAACCTGAAGCTTTCTTT. It translates to CASSPGSYKPEAFF.

This clonotype was observed a handful of times. The chain has TRBV12-3 or TRBV12-4 and TRBJ1-4; D is unresolved. CDR3 length: 14 amino acids. Trimming took 3 bases from V and 7 from J, leaving 12 bases between them. The CDR3 DNA follows: TGTGCCAGCAGTTTGGCCCAGTATTCTGAAAAACTGTTTTTT. Translation: CASSLAQYSEKLFF.

This clonotype was counted ten times or more. The chain joins TRBV5-1 to TRBJ2-3, with a possible D match to TRBD2 (5 bases). Germline CDR1 reads SGHRS; CDR2 reads YFSETQ. The length of the CDR3 is 13 residues. V lost 6 bases to trimming and J lost 0 bases, with 8 bases between them. This CDR3 reads CASTEGSTDTQYF. The CDR3 DNA reads as TGCGCCAGCACTGAGGGAAGCACAGATACGCAGTATTTT.

There are many counts of this clonotype. V and J are TRBV27 and TRBJ2-5, with TRBD1 as a possible D gene (6 bases). This CDR3 region has 15 residues. V lost 4 bases and J 7 bases, leaving 19 bases between the germline ends. CDR1 MNHEY and CDR2 SMNVEV come from the germline V gene (reference sequence). DNA of the CDR3: TGTGCCAGCAGTTACGGCTCCGGGACACCTACGACCCAGTACTTC. The encoded protein is CASSYGSGTPTTQYF.

V gene TRBV29-1 combines with J gene TRBJ2-7; D perhaps matches TRBD1 (6 bases). This CDR3 region has 12 residues. V lost 6 bases and J lost 7, with 16 bases in between. The germline CDR1 and CDR2 sequences are SQVTM and ANQGSEA. In DNA, the CDR3 is TGCAGCGTGGTACAGGGATATGAGGAGCAGTACTTC. This gives the protein CSVVQGYEEQYF.

The chain is built from TRBV29-1 and TRBJ2-5; 12 bases are shared with TRBD1. CDR3 size: 14 residues. The germline V gene has CDR1 SQVTM and CDR2 ANQGSEA. Trimming removed 6 bases from V and 2 bases from J; junction bases left unmatched: 4. CDR3 region: CSVGDRGRQETQYF. The CDR3 bases are TGCAGCGTGGGGGACAGGGGGCGGCAAGAGACCCAGTACTTC.

The chain links TRBV4-3 to TRBJ1-2, with 7 bases lining up with TRBD1. The V gene's germline CDR1 is LGHNA and CDR2 YSLEER. The V and J ends lost 4 bases and 2 bases, in that order; junction bases with no gene match: 16. CDR3 length equals 18 residues. In DNA, the CDR3 is TGCGCCAGCAGCCTTATCACCACGTCGGGGACAGAGAACTATGGCTACACCTTC. Its protein is CASSLITTSGTENYGYTF.

This clonotype was observed a handful of times. V gene TRBV7-2 combines with J gene TRBJ1-4, with D perhaps matching TRBD1 (5 bases). This CDR3 has 15 residues. Germline CDR1 SGHTA, CDR2 FQGNSA. The V end was cut by 2 bases, the J end by 0 bases, with 7 bases between. For the CDR3, the DNA is TGTGCCAGCAGCTTAAGGGGAACAACTAATGAAAAACTGTTTTTT. It specifies CASSLRGTTNEKLFF.

This clonotype was seen more than once but under ten times. The chain couples TRBV14 to TRBJ1-6; D ambiguous. The V and J ends lost 1 base and 6 bases respectively, with 10 bases between them. CDR3 length: 15 amino acids. Germline values: CDR1 SGHDN, CDR2 FVKESK. CDR3: CASSQVLGINSPLHF. CDR3 coding DNA: TGTGCCAGCAGCCAAGTGCTGGGCATTAATTCACCCCTCCACTTT.

The chain's CDR3 is CSARSGPGQGLNTEAFF. CDR3 nucleotide sequence: TGCAGTGCTAGAAGTGGGCCGGGACAGGGTTTGAACACTGAAGCTTTCTTT. V is TRBV20-1 and J is TRBJ1-1; 9 positions match TRBD1. Germline assignment: CDR1 DFQATT and CDR2 SNEGSKA (reference sequence). The CDR3 runs 17 residues. Unmatched junction bases numbered 10, after V lost 2 bases and J lost 0 bases.

The table lists this clonotype with a few counts. The rearrangement links TRBV7-9 to TRBJ2-7; D uncertain. Germline assignment: CDR1 SEHNR and CDR2 FQNEAQ (reference sequence). The CDR3 is made up of 14 amino acids. V was trimmed by 3 bases and J by 3 bases, leaving 12 bases between them. The CDR3 bases are TGTGCCAGCAGCTTGATCGATGCCAGCTACGAGCAGTACTTC. Amino acid sequence: CASSLIDASYEQYF.

This clonotype was counted at least ten times. The gene calls are TRBV6-2 or TRBV6-3 and TRBJ1-6; the D is unclear. There are 13 residues in the CDR3. CDR1 is MNHEY, CDR2 SVGEGT, per germline. V lost 5 bases to trimming and J lost 7 bases, with 9 bases between them. Written as DNA, the CDR3 is TGTGCCAGCAGTATGTTCAGCAATTCACCCCTCCACTTT. It encodes CASSMFSNSPLHF.